These 15 T cell receptor beta chains originate from one sample sequenced in a study of T cell responses to AZD1222 COVID-19 vaccine. The repertoire was sequenced with immunoSEQ multiplex PCR; TCRdb's copy has only in-frame clones and lacks some. The repertoire consists of over 150,000 clones, with around nine tenths occurring once and the leading ten covering approximately 3%. The sequences come from peripheral blood, collected on day 0 of AZD1222 vaccination. The source is an adult in good health.

The chain has TRBV6-2 or TRBV6-3 and TRBJ1-3; weak D call: TRBD1 (6 bases). The V gene's germline CDR1 is MNHEY and CDR2 SVGEGT. V was cut by 6 bases and J by 2 bases, with 14 bases left in between. The CDR3 contains 15 residues. CDR3 in amino acids: CASSPDRFTGNTIYF. The CDR3 nucleotides read TGTGCCAGCAGCCCAGACAGGTTTACTGGAAACACCATATATTTT.

Here the CDR3 DNA reads TGTGCCAGCAGTGTCCGACACGGGACAGGGAGAAGTGTTAGGCAGCCCCAGCATTTT. Translated: CASSVRHGTGRSVRQPQHF. This sequence joins TRBV6-1 and TRBJ1-5, with 9 nucleotides matching TRBD1. Unmatched junction bases numbered 20, after V lost 4 bases and J lost 7 bases. The CDR3 extends over 19 amino acids. Germline V gives CDR1 MNHNS, CDR2 SASEGT.

V usage is TRBV12-3 or TRBV12-4 and J usage is TRBJ1-4, with a weak D call TRBD1 (5 bases). V was trimmed by 0 bases and J by 12 bases, leaving 11 bases between them. This CDR3 is built from 13 residues. The CDR3 nucleotides are TGTGCCAGCAGTTTAGCGGGGGTCGGCGAACTGTTTTTT. Translating it yields CASSLAGVGELFF.

The chain has TRBV6-5 and TRBJ2-7; the D gene could be TRBD1 or TRBD2 (6 bases each). Trimming took off 0 bases at V and 0 bases at J, with 12 bases between the two ends. This CDR3 is 16 amino acids long. The germline CDR1 and CDR2 sequences are MNHEY and SVGAGI. The CDR3: CASSYSGGLSSYEQYF. CDR3 nucleotides: TGTGCCAGCAGTTACTCGGGGGGCCTTAGCTCCTACGAGCAGTACTTC.

The chain is built from TRBV6-5 and TRBJ1-2, with no clear D. The length of the CDR3 is 15 residues. CDR1 is MNHEY and CDR2 is SVGAGI in the germline V gene. Trimming took off 5 bases at V and 4 bases at J, with 17 bases between the two ends. This CDR3 reads CASSQAPGRSYGYTF. The DNA for the CDR3 is TGTGCCAGCAGTCAGGCCCCCGGCAGATCCTATGGCTACACCTTC.

The chain links TRBV5-1 to TRBJ2-1; D is ambiguous. This CDR3 contains 13 residues. Between the trimmed V and J ends, which lost 0 bases and 6 bases, there was a span of 7 bases. The germline V gene has CDR1 SGHRS and CDR2 YFSETQ. For the CDR3, the DNA is TGCGCCAGCAGCTTGGCCTGGAGCAATGAGCAGTTCTTC. This codes for CASSLAWSNEQFF.

The genes are TRBV6-4 and TRBJ2-1, with 11 positions matching TRBD1. The CDR3 contains 13 residues. The V gene's germline CDR1 is MRHNA and CDR2 SNTAGT. Trimming removed 1 base from V and 13 bases from J; junction bases left unmatched: 3. CDR3 in amino acids: CASSDWTGGPQFF. CDR3 sequence (DNA): TGTGCCAGCAGTGACTGGACAGGGGGCCCTCAGTTCTTC.

The CDR3 protein is CDKLLVGTGYGYTF. The CDR3 DNA follows: TGTGACAAACTTCTGGTGGGGACAGGATATGGCTACACCTTC. The chain is built from TRBV3-1 (or the pseudogene TRBV3-2) and TRBJ1-2, with 8 nucleotides matching TRBD1. The CDR3 spans 14 residues. Germline CDR1 is LGHDT and CDR2 is YNNKEL (reference sequence).

J is TRBJ2-5 and V is TRBV7-9; no definite D call. The germline V gene has CDR1 SEHNR and CDR2 FQNEAQ (reference sequence). The length of the CDR3 is 13 residues. V was cut by 2 bases and J by 2 bases, with 6 bases left in between. The CDR3 loop is CASSLQAQETQYF. Written as DNA, the CDR3 is TGTGCCAGCAGCTTACAGGCGCAAGAGACCCAGTACTTC.

This clone appeared a few times. V and J are TRBV5-6 and TRBJ1-1; possible D gene TRBD1, 6 bases. CDR3 length: 14 amino acids. Germline assignment: CDR1 SGHDT and CDR2 YYEEEE. V lost 4 bases and J 7 bases, leaving 17 bases between the germline ends. The CDR3 nucleotides are TGTGCCAGCAGCGGAGCAGGGGCGAATAGTGAAGCTTTCTTT. This translates into CASSGAGANSEAFF.

This clone was found once. The V gene is TRBV7-3, the J gene TRBJ2-5; D possibly corresponds to TRBD2 (6 bases). This CDR3 is 13 amino acids long. The germline CDR1 and CDR2 sequences are SGHTA and FQGTGA. The V end lost 5 bases, the J end lost 5 bases, and 12 bases lay between the germline ends. CDR3 amino acids: CASSRTSSETQYF. Written as DNA, the CDR3 is TGTGCCAGCAGCCGTACTAGCTCCGAGACCCAGTACTTC.

The chain links TRBV19 to TRBJ2-5; D is perhaps TRBD1 or TRBD2 (6 bases each). Germline V gives CDR1 LNHDA, CDR2 SQIVND (reference sequence). The CDR3 extends over 13 amino acids. With 5 bases removed from V and 5 bases from J, the gap between germline ends came to 12 bases. The CDR3 is CASSQGSGETQYF. CDR3 nucleotides: TGTGCCAGTAGTCAGGGGAGCGGGGAGACCCAGTACTTC.

This clone was counted only a few times. V is TRBV5-1 and J is TRBJ1-1; TRBD1 matches at 10 bases. Losses at the gene ends were 4 bases for V and 7 bases for J; bases not matched to a gene: 7. This CDR3 comprises 14 residues. Germline V gene data show CDR1 as SGHRS and CDR2 as YFSETQ. The CDR3 nucleotides read TGCGCCAGCAGCCTGACAGGGGGCACGGTTGAAGCTTTCTTT. Its translation is CASSLTGGTVEAFF. The full variable domain, completed using reference TRBV5-1 and TRBJ1-1, is KAGVTQTPRYLIKTRGQQVTLSCSPISGHRSVSWYQQTPGQGLQFLFEYFSETQRNKGNFPGRFSGRQFSNSRSEMNVSTLELGDSALYLCASSLTGGTVEAFFGQGTRLTVV.

This clone was seen just once. V gene TRBV9 combines with J gene TRBJ2-5; 7 bases match TRBD2. CDR1 is SGDLS and CDR2 is YYNGEE in the germline V gene. The CDR3 covers 16 residues. Losses at the gene ends were 0 bases for V and 2 bases for J; bases not matched to a gene: 7. The CDR3 region is CASSVAAGVGQETQYF. CDR3 DNA: TGTGCCAGCAGCGTAGCGGCGGGGGTCGGGCAAGAGACCCAGTACTTC. Looking up the rest from reference TRBV9 and TRBJ2-5 gives the full variable domain: DSGVTQTPKHLITATGQRVTLRCSPRSGDLSVYWYQQSLDQGLQFLIQYYNGEERAKGNILERFSAQQFPDLHSELNLSSLELGDSALYFCASSVAAGVGQETQYFGPGTRLLVL.

The CDR3 bases are TGCGCCAGCCCCATTGGATGGATCAACTATGGCTACACCTTC. Protein: CASPIGWINYGYTF. This chain uses TRBV4-3 with TRBJ1-2; D unresolved. This CDR3 has 14 residues. The germline V gene has CDR1 LGHNA and CDR2 YSLEER. Trimming shortened V by 8 bases and J by 2 bases, and 15 bases separated the two germline ends.